This record covers a single T cell receptor beta chain. The target antigen is unknown. A minimum of 7 million PBMCs was isolated per sample. CDR1 is MNHEY and CDR2 is SMNVEV in the germline V gene (reference sequence). V was cut by 8 bases and J by 8 bases, with 9 bases left in between. This CDR3 comprises 11 residues. The sample is drawn from a study of blood T cells in healthy people across ages. Study information: In model experiments, template switching was able to capture about one barcoded beta molecule for every two T cells that were present.

The use of a sample-barcoded 5' primer and a J-beta primer mix characterized a second PCR of roughly 6 to 11 cycles. MiXCR was run by TCRdb on the 5' RACE reads, yielding one entry per CDR3 protein. Among about 780,000 distinct CDR3 sequences listed, more than 35% were seen once. The study, taken as a whole, reports: Leaving the PBMCs unsorted stopped any conclusive comparison of naive versus antigen-experienced cells. A greater number of naive CD4+ cells and higher diversity distinguished long-lived donors from aged donors.

The rearrangement links TRBV27 to TRBJ1-4; no firm D call. The TCR was taken from an elderly man in good health. The sample comprised blood. CDR3 region: CASGRREKLFF. The CDR3 region has the DNA TGTGCCAGCGGCCGGAGGGAAAAACTGTTTTTT.